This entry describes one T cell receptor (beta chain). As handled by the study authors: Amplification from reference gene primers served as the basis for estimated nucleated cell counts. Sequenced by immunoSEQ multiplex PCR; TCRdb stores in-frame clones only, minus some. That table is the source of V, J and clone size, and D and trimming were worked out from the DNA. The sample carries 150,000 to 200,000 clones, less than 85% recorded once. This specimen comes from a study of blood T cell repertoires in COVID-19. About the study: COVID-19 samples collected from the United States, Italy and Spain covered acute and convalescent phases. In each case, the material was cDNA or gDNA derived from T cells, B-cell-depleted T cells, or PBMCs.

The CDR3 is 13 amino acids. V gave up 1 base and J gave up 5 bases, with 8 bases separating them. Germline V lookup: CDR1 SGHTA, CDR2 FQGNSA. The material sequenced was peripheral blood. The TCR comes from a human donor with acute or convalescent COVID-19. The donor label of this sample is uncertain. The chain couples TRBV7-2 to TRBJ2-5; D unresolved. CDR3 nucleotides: TGTGCCAGCAGCTTAGGGGTGAGGGAGACCCAGTACTTC. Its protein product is CASSLGVRETQYF. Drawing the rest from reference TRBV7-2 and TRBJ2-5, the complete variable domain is GAGVSQSPSNKVTEKGKDVELRCDPISGHTALYWYRQSLGQGLEFLIYFQGNSAPDKSGLPSDRFSAERTGGSVSTLTIQRTQQEDSAVYLCASSLGVRETQYFGPGTRLLVL.